This T cell receptor (beta chain) was documented in a study of T cells in Graves' hyperthyroidism and ophthalmopathy. When ophthalmopathy did not progress within 18 months, Graves' hyperthyroidism was considered stable. Newly diagnosed hyperthyroidism patients aged 18 to 65 years had disease lasting under 2 months. RNA transcripts provided the source from which TCR beta CDR3 regions were amplified. First-round RT-PCR targeting the TCR CDR3 was performed with the HTBI primer set. MiXCR, applied by TCRdb to the multiplex PCR reads, yields one record per CDR3 protein. The sample lists about 620,000 distinct CDR3 sequences, 15% to 20% seen once, with 3.8% in the top ten. The CDR3 contains 15 residues. With 6 bases removed from V and 0 bases from J, the gap between germline ends came to 15 bases. The germline gives CDR1 SEHNR, CDR2 FQNEAQ (reference sequence).

The material sequenced was blood. The chain employs TRBV7-9 and TRBJ2-7, with D maybe TRBD2 (6 bases). The TCR comes from a woman in her 30s with Graves' hyperthyroidism. The CDR3 nucleotides read TGTGCCAGCAGTCAAACGGGACTGAGCTCCTACGAGCAGTACTTC. Translated: CASSQTGLSSYEQYF.